This TCR beta chain was found in a study of T cells in Graves' hyperthyroidism and ophthalmopathy. Study-wide findings and caveats: Model-based prediction identified ophthalmopathy a median 6.5 months prior to its onset. Ophthalmopathy was distinguished from stable hyperthyroidism by 13 V-J signatures.

This CDR3 contains 17 residues. The ends lost 4 bases at V and 0 bases at J; junction bases unmatched: 7. Germline V gene sequence: CDR1 KGHDR, CDR2 SFDVKD. This clonotype was observed at least ten times. What it recognizes is unknown. From RNA transcripts, TCR beta CDR3 regions were amplified. The HTBI primer set drove a first-round RT-PCR of the TCR CDR3. TCRdb redid the calling of the multiplex PCR reads with MiXCR, one entry per CDR3 protein. This sample has some 580,000 distinct CDR3 sequences, with 16% found just once. Diagnoses were established using clinical symptoms, serum thyroxine and TRAb, thyroid ultrasound and orbital computed tomography.

The TCR sequence derives from a woman in her forties with Graves' ophthalmopathy. Source material: blood. The chain combines TRBV24-1 with TRBJ1-4; 7 bases match TRBD1. CDR3 residues: CATSERPGTATNEKLFF. CDR3 DNA: TGTGCCACCAGTGAACGGCCCGGGACAGCAACTAATGAAAAACTGTTTTTT.